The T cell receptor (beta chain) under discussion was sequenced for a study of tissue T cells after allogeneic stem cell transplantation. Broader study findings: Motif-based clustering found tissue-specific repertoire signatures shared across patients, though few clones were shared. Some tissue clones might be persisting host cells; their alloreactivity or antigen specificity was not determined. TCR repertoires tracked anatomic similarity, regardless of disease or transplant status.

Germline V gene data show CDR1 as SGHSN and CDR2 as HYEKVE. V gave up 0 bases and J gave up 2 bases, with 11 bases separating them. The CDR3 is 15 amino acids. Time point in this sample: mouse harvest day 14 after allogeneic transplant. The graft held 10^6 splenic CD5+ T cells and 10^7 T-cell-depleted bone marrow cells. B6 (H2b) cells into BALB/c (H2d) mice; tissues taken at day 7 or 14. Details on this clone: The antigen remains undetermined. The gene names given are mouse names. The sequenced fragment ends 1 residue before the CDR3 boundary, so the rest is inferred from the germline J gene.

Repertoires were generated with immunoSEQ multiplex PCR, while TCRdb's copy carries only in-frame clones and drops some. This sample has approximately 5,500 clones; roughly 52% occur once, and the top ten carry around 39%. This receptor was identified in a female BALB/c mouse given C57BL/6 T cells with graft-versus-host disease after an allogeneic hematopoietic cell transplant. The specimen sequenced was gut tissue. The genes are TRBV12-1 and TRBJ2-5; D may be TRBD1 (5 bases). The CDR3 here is CASSLEGIFQDTQYF. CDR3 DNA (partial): TGTGCCAGCTCTCTCGAGGGGATTTTCCAAGACACCCAGTAC.